The 7 T cell receptor beta chains below come from one sample, sequenced in a study of blood T cell repertoires in COVID-19. The table came from immunoSEQ multiplex PCR; TCRdb's copy has only in-frame clones and leaves some out. The sample contains roughly 180,000 clones, 85% of which appear only once. The sequenced material came from PBMCs or T cells enriched from blood (not recorded which). These receptors were taken from a man aged 35 to 55 who had recovered from COVID-19.

The chain links TRBV10-3 to TRBJ2-7, with D maybe TRBD1 (5 bases). V was cut by 6 bases and J by 5 bases, with 8 bases left in between. This CDR3 has 11 residues. CDR1 is ENHRY and CDR2 is SYGVKD in the germline V gene. Here the CDR3 reads CAIREGDEQYF. The CDR3, as DNA: TGTGCCATCAGAGAAGGGGACGAGCAGTACTTC.

The chain uses TRBV5-1 and TRBJ1-3; 8 bases fit TRBD1. V trimming: 4 bases; J trimming: 4 bases; junction bases outside the gene matches: 4. Germline V gene lookup returns CDR1 SGHRS and CDR2 YFSETQ. The CDR3 has 14 amino acids. CDR3 sequence: CASSGGQAGNTIYF. CDR3 sequence (DNA): TGCGCCAGCAGCGGGGGACAGGCAGGAAACACCATATATTTT.

CDR3 loop: CASSYGHAYEQYF. The CDR3 region has the DNA TGTGCCAGCAGCTACGGACATGCCTACGAGCAGTACTTC. This chain joins TRBV12-3 or TRBV12-4 and TRBJ2-7; weak D call: TRBD1 (5 bases). The CDR3 length is 13 residues. Trimming removed 6 bases from V and 2 bases from J, with 11 bases in between.

This clone was found once. This sequence joins TRBV5-1 and TRBJ2-3, with D unclear. CDR3 length equals 17 residues. Germline values: CDR1 SGHRS, CDR2 YFSETQ. V was pared by 3 bases and J by 4 bases, with 21 bases between. CDR3 bases: TGCGCCAGCAGCTACCGTAGACTGAGAAAGGTGGCAGATACGCAGTATTTT. The encoded protein is CASSYRRLRKVADTQYF.

The rearrangement links TRBV6-5 to TRBJ1-5; D unclear. CDR3 length equals 15 residues. Germline loops: CDR1 MNHEY, CDR2 SVGAGI. V lost 8 bases, J lost 5 bases, and 19 bases lay in between. The CDR3, as DNA: TGTGCCAGCGGACGGGGTGGGGAGTCGGATCAGCCCCAGCATTTT. It translates to CASGRGGESDQPQHF.

V and J are TRBV30 and TRBJ2-1; 9 bases map to TRBD1. Germline V gives CDR1 GTSNPN, CDR2 SVGIG (reference sequence). The CDR3 extends over 12 amino acids. Germline trimming cut 8 bases from V and 10 bases from J; bases unmatched to any gene: 9. CDR3 sequence (DNA): TGTGCCGCGGACAGGGGAGAATGGGAGCAGTTCTTC. Its translation: CAADRGEWEQFF.

This clone was found a few times. V gene TRBV5-4 combines with J gene TRBJ2-1, with 9 bases fitting TRBD2. The CDR3 loop spans 16 amino acids. The J segment lost 7 bases and the V segment lost 4 bases, leaving 12 bases of the junction unmatched. The germline V gene has CDR1 SGHNT and CDR2 YYREEE (reference sequence). The CDR3 nucleotides read TGTGCCAGCAGCCTACCGGGAGCGGGAGGATCTAATGAGCAGTTCTTC. Translation gives CASSLPGAGGSNEQFF.